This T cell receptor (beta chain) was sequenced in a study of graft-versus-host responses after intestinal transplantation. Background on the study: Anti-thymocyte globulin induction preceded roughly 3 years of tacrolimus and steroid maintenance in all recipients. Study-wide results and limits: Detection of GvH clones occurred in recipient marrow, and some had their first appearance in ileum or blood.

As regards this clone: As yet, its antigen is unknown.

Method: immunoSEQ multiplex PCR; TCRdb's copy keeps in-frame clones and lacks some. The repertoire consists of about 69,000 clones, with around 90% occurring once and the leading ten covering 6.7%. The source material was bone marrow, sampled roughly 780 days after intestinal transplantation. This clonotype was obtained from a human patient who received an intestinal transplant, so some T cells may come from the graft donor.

Here the CDR3 DNA reads TGTGCCAGCAGTTACGATTCGCCCAAGAACACTGAAGCTTTCTTT. Residues: CASSYDSPKNTEAFF. The chain uses TRBV6-6 and TRBJ1-1; D gene ambiguous. The CDR3 sequence is 15 residues long. Germline values: CDR1 MNHNY, CDR2 SVGAGI (reference sequence). V shed 2 bases and J shed 1 base, with 11 bases lying between them.